This TCR beta chain is from a study of T cells in women clearing cervical HPV infection. Study as a whole: Cases were women with histologically confirmed HPV16-related CIN3 or worse, including 2 invasive cancers. HLA type could not be excluded as a confounder. The study's findings and limits: Richness plus V gene abundances separated cases from controls with AUC roughly 0.88. TRBV6-7 abundance was lower in cases than controls (roughly 0.11% versus 0.16%).

Germline CDR1 is LGHNA and CDR2 is YNFKEQ. The CDR3 contains 15 residues. As regards this clone: Its antigen is still unknown. Germline is not matched at one junction end, which may reflect a read error. The read ends 3 residues shy of where the CDR3 ends; the end is completed using the germline J gene.

Sequencing was performed with immunoSEQ multiplex PCR; in TCRdb, only in-frame clones are kept and a portion is missing. In all, the sample yields 20,000 or so clones. The source material was blood buffy coat. The rearrangement uses TRBV4-2 and TRBJ2-1; tentative D call: TRBD2 (6 bases). The TCR sequence derives from a woman aged 18-70 years with a cervical HPV16 infection that either progressed to CIN3+ or cleared (not recorded which). CDR3 DNA (partial): TGCGCCAGCAGCCAAGAGGATAGCGGCTACAATGAG. This codes for CASSQEDSGYNE. The whole CDR3 protein reads CASSQEDSGYNEQFF.